This TCR beta chain was observed in a study of blood T cell repertoires in COVID-19 (dated by TCRdb to 2020 to 2022). A note on the overall study: Samples covering the acute and convalescent phases of COVID-19 were provided by collaborators in the United States, Italy and Spain. The prospective study material was composed of cDNA or gDNA derived from T cells, B-cell-depleted T cells, or PBMCs. The dataset comprised deeply sampled blood TCRbeta repertoires from subjects exposed to, actively infected with, or recovered from COVID-19. A freely available public database, intended as a resource for researchers studying the immune response to SARS-CoV-2, is where the repertoires were released. The samples were drawn from the first 160 participants of the ongoing ImmuneRACE study and from 950 to 1,500 subjects provided by 6 global collaborators. Nearly every sample came with metadata listing a de-identified subject ID, COVID-19 status, age in years and sex. Where HLA class I and class II types were available, the types were taken from metadata supplied by the sample provider, not from assay-based typing. Broad study findings and their caveats: How much clinical and demographic metadata was included differed by source and by participant, and the metadata was provided uncurated.

Participants in the prospective study were aged roughly 18 to 100 years, lived in more than 20 United States geographic areas, and enrolled through a virtual design. In the prospective study, cohorts were assigned on the basis of participant-reported clinical history obtained from a screening survey and a study questionnaire. A participant counted as exposed if, within 2 weeks of entering the study, that participant had been in contact with someone who had a PCR-confirmed or clinician-diagnosed COVID-19 case. In the prospective study, mobile phlebotomists collected whole blood, serum and a nasopharyngeal or oropharyngeal swab from each participant. Prospective study participants could optionally give additional blood draws and questionnaires over a 2-month period. Prospective study blood samples were shipped either frozen or at room temperature before DNA extraction. TCRbeta CDR3 regions were amplified from genomic DNA by means of the immunoSEQ Assay, a bias-controlled multiplex PCR. The source study handled its data this way. Within the assay, amplification of reference gene primers was used to estimate how many nucleated cells each sample contained. To quantify the absolute abundance of each unique TCRbeta CDR3 rearrangement, sequence reads were collapsed and filtered. For each sample, productive Simpson clonality was calculated as the square root of Simpson's diversity index over productive rearrangements. The source is immuneACCESS, and TCRdb retained only in-frame sequences with V and J called. Part of the clones is not carried over; for the studies checked, unresolved V genes explain less than half of this, and the remainder is unexplained. From that table come the V and J calls and clone size; the DNA was used to work out D and trimming. The sample table lists around 220,000 clones, around 90% of them with a count of one. In total, the top ten clones hold over 12% of the sample.

The cysteine opens and the phenylalanine closes a CDR3 of 13 amino acids. Only the CDR3 part of the read is kept: 39 bases, read in frame from the first base. Cut back by 7 bases and 3 bases, the V and J ends lie 10 bases apart. The germline V gene (reference sequence) sets CDR1 to MNHEY and CDR2 to SMNVEV. A remark on this clone: Its antigen remains unidentified. No clone much larger than this one lies a single base away; base qualities are absent.

The sample taken for sequencing was PBMCs or T cells enriched from blood (not recorded which). This receptor was obtained from a man aged 25 to 40 who had been exposed to COVID-19. In this chain, TRBV27 is recombined with TRBJ1-5, with TRBD1 perhaps the D gene, on 5 matching bases. Here the CDR3 is given as CASKSGFNQPQHF. The DNA sequence reads TGTGCCAGCAAATCAGGGTTCAATCAGCCCCAGCATTTT.